The 31 T cell receptor beta chains below were found in one sample sequenced in a study of cytomegalovirus exposure and HLA in healthy donors. PCR employed 60 Vbeta and 13 Jbeta primers. Libraries were prepared by immunoSEQ multiplex PCR; TCRdb keeps only in-frame clonotypes and omits some of them. In the table there are roughly 110,000 clones, around three quarters of which are singletons. The source material was PBMCs. The receptor source for this set is a male donor in good health and CMV-seronegative.

J is TRBJ1-5 and V is TRBV30, with D possibly TRBD1 on 5 matching bases. The germline gives CDR1 GTSNPN, CDR2 SVGIG (reference sequence). With 0 bases removed from V and 2 bases from J, the gap between germline ends came to 8 bases. The length of the CDR3 is 14 residues. CDR3 bases: TGTGCCTGGAGTGTATGGGGGGGCAATCAGCCCCAGCATTTT. This sequence encodes CAWSVWGGNQPQHF.

The rearrangement joins TRBV11-2 to TRBJ2-7; TRBD1 is a possible D gene (7 bases). Germline V gene data show CDR1 as SGHAT and CDR2 as FQNNGV. The CDR3 totals 17 residues. Trimming stripped 1 base from V and 1 base from J, with 17 bases between. Here the CDR3 DNA reads TGTGCCAGCAGCTTAGCCCAGGGGGACTGGATATCCTACGAGCAGTACTTC. Encoded protein: CASSLAQGDWISYEQYF.

The chain couples TRBV5-1 to TRBJ2-1, with D hard to call. The CDR3 consists of 12 residues. The ends were cut back, 9 bases at V and 7 bases at J, with 14 bases in the middle. The germline CDR1 and CDR2 sequences are SGHRS and YFSETQ. The CDR3 reads CATTLYSNEQFF. The CDR3, as DNA: TGCGCCACCACCCTATACAGTAATGAGCAGTTCTTC. Full variable domain (outside the CDR3, taken from reference TRBV5-1 and TRBJ2-1): KAGVTQTPRYLIKTRGQQVTLSCSPISGHRSVSWYQQTPGQGLQFLFEYFSETQRNKGNFPGRFSGRQFSNSRSEMNVSTLELGDSALYLCATTLYSNEQFFGPGTRLTVL.

The chain couples TRBV11-2 to TRBJ2-7; possible D gene TRBD1, 6 bases. Germline CDR1 SGHAT, CDR2 FQNNGV. This CDR3 is built from 13 residues. Trimming shortened V by 6 bases and J by 3 bases, and 12 bases separated the two germline ends. The CDR3 nucleotides read TGTGCCAGCAGTCACATAGGGGGCTACGAGCAGTACTTC. Translation gives CASSHIGGYEQYF.

A remark on this clone: An end of the junction does not agree with germline; a read error may underlie this. V is TRBV6-5 and J is TRBJ2-3; 7 bases align to TRBD1. The germline gives CDR1 MNHEY, CDR2 SVGAGI. The CDR3 covers 11 residues. The CDR3 DNA reads TGTGCCAGCAGTCAAGGGACAGACCTACTTTTT. It translates to CASSQGTDLLF.

The V and J genes are TRBV27 and TRBJ2-1; 9 positions match TRBD2. Germline V gene sequence: CDR1 MNHEY, CDR2 SMNVEV (reference sequence). The CDR3 totals 18 residues. With 2 bases clipped from V and 2 bases from J, the junction kept 10 bases outside the gene matches. CDR3 amino acids: CASSLNPTREGPYNEQFF. The DNA of the CDR3 is TGTGCCAGCAGTTTAAACCCCACGCGGGAGGGCCCCTACAATGAGCAGTTCTTC.

The rearrangement links TRBV11-2 to TRBJ2-1; tentatively, D is TRBD1 (6 bases). The V and J ends lost 6 bases and 3 bases respectively, with 15 bases between them. Germline V lookup: CDR1 SGHAT, CDR2 FQNNGV. CDR3 length: 15 residues. Here the CDR3 reads CASRETGTDYNEQFF. The CDR3 region has the DNA TGTGCCAGCAGAGAAACAGGGACGGACTACAATGAGCAGTTCTTC.

This clone was seen a few times. V is TRBV6-1 and J is TRBJ1-2; D may be TRBD1 (6 bases). Germline V gene lookup returns CDR1 MNHNS and CDR2 SASEGT. V lost 1 base and J lost 5, with 11 bases in between. This CDR3 has 14 residues. The CDR3 loop reads CASSEGGTRYGYTF. The CDR3 nucleotides are TGTGCCAGCAGTGAAGGGGGGACACGGTATGGCTACACCTTC.

The chain combines TRBV5-4 with TRBJ2-5, with TRBD2 matching 8 bases. Germline values: CDR1 SGHNT, CDR2 YYREEE (reference sequence). This CDR3 is built from 14 residues. J lost 2 bases, V lost 4 bases, and 4 bases had no gene match. The chain's CDR3 is CASSTGLAQETQYF. CDR3 nucleotide sequence: TGTGCCAGCAGCACAGGACTAGCACAAGAGACCCAGTACTTC.

The chain links TRBV5-1 to TRBJ2-3; no reliable D call. There are 16 residues in the CDR3. Trimming removed 0 bases at V and 0 bases at J, with 11 bases between. The germline CDR1 and CDR2 sequences are SGHRS and YFSETQ. CDR3 sequence: CASSLGAATSTDTQYF. The CDR3 DNA sequence: TGCGCCAGCAGCTTGGGGGCAGCTACTAGCACAGATACGCAGTATTTT.

V and J are TRBV11-3 and TRBJ1-1; TRBD1 agrees at 8 bases. This CDR3 comprises 14 residues. J lost 3 bases, V lost 5 bases, and 5 bases had no gene match. Germline values: CDR1 SGHNT, CDR2 YENEEA. CDR3 in DNA: TGTGCCAGCAGCCCAGGGGGCTCGCACACTGAAGCTTTCTTT. This sequence encodes CASSPGGSHTEAFF. Full variable domain (rest looked up from reference TRBV11-3 and TRBJ1-1): EAGVVQSPRYKIIEKKQPVAFWCNPISGHNTLYWYLQNLGQGPELLIRYENEEAVDDSQLPKDRFSAERLKGVDSTLKIQPAELGDSAVYLCASSPGGSHTEAFFGQGTRLTVV.

A few counts support this clone. The chain combines TRBV19 with TRBJ2-3; D is ambiguous. The V gene lost 5 bases and the J gene lost 2 bases, with 8 bases spanning the gap. CDR1 is LNHDA, CDR2 SQIVND, per germline (reference sequence). The CDR3 extends over 13 amino acids. The CDR3 region is CASSLRYTDTQYF. Written as DNA, the CDR3 is TGTGCCAGTAGTCTGCGGTACACAGATACGCAGTATTTT.

The rearrangement joins TRBV6-1 to TRBJ2-2; 8 bases agree with TRBD1. With V trimmed by 4 bases and J by 4 bases, 5 bases remained unmatched. The germline CDR1 and CDR2 sequences are MNHNS and SASEGT. The CDR3 spans 15 residues. In nucleotides, the CDR3 is TGTGCCAGCAGTGGGACAGGGCCCGGCACCGGGGAGCTGTTTTTT. Translated: CASSGTGPGTGELFF.

This clone was detected a few times. The chain joins TRBV13 to TRBJ2-1; TRBD1 matches 8 bases. With 4 bases clipped from V and 7 bases from J, the junction kept 12 bases outside the gene matches. The CDR3 has 16 amino acids. Germline V gene sequence: CDR1 PRHDT, CDR2 FYEKMQ (reference sequence). The CDR3 region has the DNA TGTGCCAGCAGCTCGCTGGACAGGGCGGGCAGGAATGAGCAGTTCTTC. This codes for CASSSLDRAGRNEQFF.

This clone appeared a single time. The chain links TRBV10-3 to TRBJ2-1; 10 bases match TRBD1. After removal of 7 bases from V and 7 bases from J, the junction contained 4 bases not matched to a gene. The CDR3 has 13 residues. The germline CDR1 and CDR2 sequences are ENHRY and SYGVKD. In DNA, the CDR3 is TGTGCCATCATGGGACAGGGGATGAATGAGCAGTTCTTC. Amino acid sequence: CAIMGQGMNEQFF.

The chain combines TRBV7-9 with TRBJ2-2, with TRBD2 as a possible D gene (6 bases). Trimming removed 2 bases at V and 0 bases at J, with 10 bases between. Germline lookup yields CDR1 SEHNR and CDR2 FQNEAQ (reference sequence). CDR3 size: 16 residues. CDR3 amino acids: CASSLQLATNTGELFF. CDR3 in DNA: TGTGCCAGCAGCTTACAGCTAGCGACGAACACCGGGGAGCTGTTTTTT.

This chain links TRBV19 with TRBJ1-1; 9 bases align to TRBD1. The germline V gene has CDR1 LNHDA and CDR2 SQIVND (reference sequence). The V gene end was trimmed by 7 bases and the J gene end by 0 bases; junction bases not matched to a gene: 12. The CDR3 has 17 amino acids. CDR3 in DNA: TGTGCCAGTACAGCCGGGACAGGGTATGAGATGAACACTGAAGCTTTCTTT. Translating it yields CASTAGTGYEMNTEAFF.

This sequence joins TRBV5-1 and TRBJ2-7; D perhaps matches TRBD1 (5 bases). This CDR3 has 13 residues. Deletions cut 4 bases from V and 2 bases from J, with 10 bases between. Germline CDR1 SGHRS, CDR2 YFSETQ. The CDR3 protein is CASSRGSTYEQYF. CDR3 nucleotide sequence: TGCGCCAGCAGCAGGGGATCCACCTACGAGCAGTACTTC. Full variable domain (missing parts from reference TRBV5-1 and TRBJ2-7): KAGVTQTPRYLIKTRGQQVTLSCSPISGHRSVSWYQQTPGQGLQFLFEYFSETQRNKGNFPGRFSGRQFSNSRSEMNVSTLELGDSALYLCASSRGSTYEQYFGPGTRLTVT.

The chain carries TRBV6-4 and TRBJ1-2, with D perhaps matching TRBD1 (6 bases). V was pared by 4 bases and J by 5 bases, with 17 bases between. The CDR3 has 15 amino acids. Germline V lookup: CDR1 MRHNA, CDR2 SNTAGT. The CDR3 nucleotides are TGTGCCAGCAGTGTGACCGGCCAGGGGCAATATGGCTACACCTTC. Its translation is CASSVTGQGQYGYTF.

The chain has TRBV19 and TRBJ2-7, with D unresolved. Per the germline V gene, CDR1 is LNHDA and CDR2 is SQIVND (reference sequence). This CDR3 has 15 residues. The V end lost 1 base, the J end lost 0 bases, and 10 bases lay between the germline ends. Here the CDR3 reads CASSIGLASSYEQYF. The CDR3 DNA sequence: TGTGCCAGTAGTATAGGACTTGCTAGCTCCTACGAGCAGTACTTC.

This rearrangement joins TRBV7-8 to TRBJ2-7; 11 nucleotides match TRBD2. CDR1 and CDR2 (germline): SGHVS, FQNEAQ. V shed 5 bases, J shed 6 bases, and the junction held 12 bases outside the gene matches. There are 16 residues in the CDR3. CDR3 coding DNA: TGTGCCAGCAGCCGACCAAAGACTAGCGGGATTAGCGAGCAGTACTTC. Its translation: CASSRPKTSGISEQYF.

This clone was detected only a few times. This chain links TRBV6-1 with TRBJ1-1; no definite D call. The CDR3 length is 14 residues. Trimming removed 4 bases at V and 5 bases at J, with 14 bases between. Looked up from germline, CDR1 is MNHNS and CDR2 is SASEGT. The CDR3 loop reads CASSAKNSGTEAFF. CDR3 DNA: TGTGCCAGCAGTGCCAAAAATTCGGGGACTGAAGCTTTCTTT.

CDR3 residues: CASRREYFNEQFF. The CDR3, as DNA: TGTGCCAGCAGGAGGGAGTACTTCAATGAGCAGTTCTTC. The chain carries TRBV25-1 and TRBJ2-1; D is possibly TRBD2 (5 bases). Germline V gives CDR1 MGHDK, CDR2 SYGVNS. V gave up 6 bases and J gave up 6 bases, with 12 bases separating them. CDR3 length: 13 amino acids.

This clone was counted once. This sequence joins TRBV30 and TRBJ1-2; D is unclear. The V end was cut by 0 bases, the J end by 6 bases, with 8 bases between. Germline loops: CDR1 GTSNPN, CDR2 SVGIG (reference sequence). The CDR3 has 12 residues. The CDR3 protein is CAWSVTGNGYTF. As DNA, the CDR3 is TGTGCCTGGAGTGTAACGGGGAATGGCTACACCTTC.

The chain uses TRBV6-6 and TRBJ2-7; 7 bases line up with TRBD2. Germline V lookup: CDR1 MNHNY, CDR2 SVGAGI (reference sequence). Trimming took 7 bases from V and 4 from J; bases not matched to a gene: 7. The CDR3 extends over 13 amino acids. The CDR3 DNA follows: TGTGCCAGCAAGGCTGGGGAGGGATACGAGCAGTACTTC. Its translation: CASKAGEGYEQYF.

V and J are TRBV28 and TRBJ2-7, with 9 positions matching TRBD1. Germline CDR1 and CDR2: MDHEN and SYDVKM. This CDR3 region has 13 residues. V shed 9 bases and J 3 bases; nucleotides not matched to a gene: 6. The CDR3 loop reads CASSTGGSYEQYF. Here the CDR3 DNA reads TGTGCCAGTTCGACAGGGGGAAGCTACGAGCAGTACTTC.

The chain joins TRBV30 to TRBJ2-1, with TRBD2 identical over 9 bases. J was trimmed by 0 bases and V by 7 bases; bases with no gene match: 16. The germline CDR1 and CDR2 sequences are GTSNPN and SVGIG (reference sequence). CDR3 size: 18 residues. As DNA, the CDR3 is TGTGCCTCGTCCTTACTAGCGGGTCCTCAGAGCTCCTACAATGAGCAGTTCTTC. Encoded protein: CASSLLAGPQSSYNEQFF. Looking up the rest from reference TRBV30 and TRBJ2-1 gives the full variable domain: SQTIHQWPATLVQPVGSPLSLECTVEGTSNPNLYWYRQAAGRGLQLLFYSVGIGQISSEVPQNLSASRPQDRQFILSSKKLLLSDSGFYLCASSLLAGPQSSYNEQFFGPGTRLTVL.

This clone was counted a few times. V and J are TRBV5-1 and TRBJ2-7; D is possibly TRBD1 (5 bases). The germline CDR1 and CDR2 sequences are SGHRS and YFSETQ. The CDR3 length is 13 residues. V dropped 0 bases and J dropped 6 bases, with 10 bases sitting between them. The CDR3, as DNA: TGCGCCAGCAGCTTGGCAGGGTTGGGCGAGCAGTACTTC. Encoded protein: CASSLAGLGEQYF.

The chain recombines TRBV7-9 with TRBJ2-1, with 11 bases lining up with TRBD2. The CDR3 extends over 15 amino acids. The V segment lost 4 bases and the J segment 7 bases; nucleotides outside the gene matches: 6. CDR1 SEHNR and CDR2 FQNEAQ come from the germline V gene (reference sequence). The CDR3 is CASSSSLAGENEQFF. The CDR3 coding sequence is TGTGCCAGCAGCTCATCACTAGCGGGAGAGAATGAGCAGTTCTTC. Complete variable domain (other parts from reference TRBV7-9 and TRBJ2-1): DTGVSQNPRHKITKRGQNVTFRCDPISEHNRLYWYRQTLGQGPEFLTYFQNEAQLEKSRLLSDRFSAERPKGSFSTLEIQRTEQGDSAMYLCASSSSLAGENEQFFGPGTRLTVL.

The chain employs TRBV4-2 and TRBJ2-1; no reliable D call. Per the germline V gene, CDR1 is LGHNA and CDR2 is YNFKEQ. This CDR3 spans 12 amino acids. V was shortened by 1 base and J by 7 bases, with 5 bases between the two germline ends. This chain's CDR3 is CASSQGLNEQFF. The CDR3 nucleotides are TGTGCCAGCAGCCAAGGTCTAAATGAGCAGTTCTTC.

This clone is a singleton in its sample. This sequence joins TRBV25-1 and TRBJ1-2; 8 positions match TRBD1. J gave up 5 bases and V 10 bases, and 6 bases lay outside the gene matches. CDR3 length equals 12 residues. Germline V lookup: CDR1 MGHDK, CDR2 SYGVNS. The CDR3 is CATRQGRYGYTF. For the CDR3, the DNA is TGTGCCACTAGACAGGGGAGATATGGCTACACCTTC.